These 10 T cell receptor beta chains came from one sample sequenced in a study of memory CD4+ T cells and cytomegalovirus serostatus. Clones were read by immunoSEQ multiplex PCR, and TCRdb kept only the in-frame ones, dropping some. The repertoire holds more than 50,000 clones, with approximately 78% as singletons. Single viable CD3+CD4+CD8-CD45RO+ cells were sorted as the memory CD4+ T cells. Sequenced sample: memory CD4+ T cells from blood. All receptors come from an adult in good health and CMV-seronegative.

V gene TRBV4-3 combines with J gene TRBJ1-2, with D uncertain. Trimming shortened V by 0 bases and J by 6 bases, and 11 bases separated the two germline ends. The germline V gene has CDR1 LGHNA and CDR2 YSLEER. This CDR3 spans 14 amino acids. The CDR3 sequence is CASSQDPRSDGYTF. The DNA of the CDR3 is TGCGCCAGCAGCCAAGATCCCAGGAGCGATGGCTACACCTTC.

The V and J genes are TRBV7-2 and TRBJ1-3; the match to TRBD1 covers 7 bases. Germline V CDR1 and CDR2: SGHTA, FQGNSA. There are 13 residues in the CDR3. V lost 5 bases to trimming and J lost 9 bases; unmatched junction nucleotides: 7. CDR3 region: CASSKTGSGTIYF. The CDR3 region has the DNA TGTGCCAGCAGCAAGACAGGGTCCGGCACCATATATTTT.

The chain carries TRBV4-2 and TRBJ1-2; the D is unclear. The CDR3 is 14 residues long. Germline-derived CDR1 and CDR2 are LGHNA and YNFKEQ. The ends were cut back, 4 bases at V and 3 bases at J, with 12 bases in the middle. CDR3 nucleotides: TGTGCCAGCAGCCCGGACCTGGCGGACTATGGCTACACCTTC. Protein sequence: CASSPDLADYGYTF.

V and J are TRBV30 and TRBJ1-6, with D possibly matching TRBD1 (5 bases). Looked up from germline, CDR1 is GTSNPN and CDR2 is SVGIG (reference sequence). Between the trimmed V and J ends, which lost 0 bases and 16 bases, there was a span of 22 bases. This CDR3 comprises 15 residues. In DNA form, the CDR3 reads TGTGCCTGGAGTGTACCGGCAGGGACGGGCCAAACTCTCCACTTT. It is translated as CAWSVPAGTGQTLHF.

This chain links TRBV5-1 with TRBJ1-3, with D possibly matching TRBD1 (5 bases). Germline values: CDR1 SGHRS, CDR2 YFSETQ. The V end lost 0 bases, the J end lost 0 bases, and 13 bases lay between the germline ends. The CDR3 is 17 residues long. The DNA of the CDR3 is TGCGCCAGCAGCTTGGGGGGCAGCGGGAGCTCTGGAAACACCATATATTTT. Protein product: CASSLGGSGSSGNTIYF.

The chain has TRBV28 and TRBJ2-7; 8 bases agree with TRBD1. The CDR3 is 11 residues long. V dropped 6 bases and J dropped 9; count of bases not matched to a gene: 4. Germline V gene sequence: CDR1 MDHEN, CDR2 SYDVKM. DNA of the CDR3: TGTGCCAGCAGATTACAGGGGGGGCAGTACTTC. Its translation: CASRLQGGQYF.

This rearrangement joins TRBV29-1 to TRBJ2-3; 8 nucleotides line up with TRBD1. The length of the CDR3 is 14 residues. V shed 7 bases and J 7 bases; nucleotides not matched to a gene: 13. The germline gives CDR1 SQVTM, CDR2 ANQGSEA. The CDR3 protein is CSADLDRVVNTQYF. The CDR3, as DNA: TGCAGCGCTGACTTGGACAGGGTAGTTAATACGCAGTATTTT.

The sample holds a few counts of this clone. This chain connects TRBV5-1 to TRBJ1-1, with D perhaps matching TRBD1 (6 bases). Germline assignment: CDR1 SGHRS and CDR2 YFSETQ. The CDR3 covers 13 residues. V dropped 2 bases and J dropped 4 bases, with 9 bases sitting between them. The CDR3 sequence is CASSLQGGTEAFF. CDR3 sequence (DNA): TGCGCCAGCAGCTTACAGGGAGGCACTGAAGCTTTCTTT.

V and J are TRBV5-4 and TRBJ2-5; 10 bases are a match to TRBD2. The CDR3 is made up of 15 amino acids. The germline gives CDR1 SGHNT, CDR2 YYREEE (reference sequence). V lost 0 bases and J lost 4; bases outside the gene matches: 3. CDR3 nucleotide sequence: TGTGCCAGCAGCTTGGCGGCTAGCGGGGGAGAGACCCAGTACTTC. This codes for CASSLAASGGETQYF. The whole variable domain, remainder taken from reference TRBV5-4 and TRBJ2-5, is ETGVTQSPTHLIKTRGQQVTLRCSSQSGHNTVSWYQQALGQGPQFIFQYYREEENGRGNFPPRFSGLQFPNYSSELNVNALELDDSALYLCASSLAASGGETQYFGPGTRLLVL.

The gene calls are TRBV5-6 and TRBJ1-1; D gene ambiguous. CDR1 and CDR2 (germline): SGHDT, YYEEEE. Trimming shortened V by 1 base and J by 9 bases, and 7 bases separated the two germline ends. The CDR3 is 11 residues long. CDR3 protein: CASSLLGKAFF. CDR3 DNA: TGTGCCAGCAGCTTGTTGGGGAAAGCTTTCTTT.